This T cell receptor beta chain was profiled in a study of blood T cell repertoires in COVID-19. Study in general: The United States, Italy and Spain provided the acute and convalescent COVID-19 samples. T cells, B-cell-depleted T cells, or PBMCs provided the cDNA or gDNA that served as material.

Trimming stripped 3 bases from V and 0 bases from J, with 12 bases between. Germline-derived CDR1 and CDR2 are KGHSH and LQKENI. The CDR3 totals 16 residues. Authors' data handling: The assay estimated nucleated cells by amplifying reference gene primers. Only in-frame clones appear in the TCRdb table, and some are missing; sequencing was by immunoSEQ multiplex PCR. For V, J and clone size, that table is used; D and trimming come from the DNA. Altogether roughly 25,000 clones are present, around 90% being singletons, with the ten largest covering 6% to 9.5%. V and J are TRBV18 and TRBJ2-4, with D perhaps TRBD1 (5 bases). The sequenced sample was peripheral blood. The sequence was collected from a human donor in a cohort sampled during active COVID-19. The CDR3 reads CASSPPKDIAKNIQYF. CDR3 bases: TGTGCCAGCTCACCTCCGAAGGACATAGCCAAAAACATTCAGTACTTC. The full variable domain, in which reference TRBV18 and TRBJ2-4 provide the parts outside the CDR3, is NAGVMQNPRHLVRRRGQEARLRCSPMKGHSHVYWYRQLPEEGLKFMVYLQKENIIDESGMPKERFSAEFPKEGPSILRIQQVVRGDSAAYFCASSPPKDIAKNIQYFGAGTRLSVL.